This T cell receptor beta chain was identified during a study of blood T cell repertoires in COVID-19. Overall study: The origin of the acute and convalescent COVID-19 samples was the United States, Italy and Spain. In each case, the material was cDNA or gDNA derived from T cells, B-cell-depleted T cells, or PBMCs.

As handled by the study authors: Reference gene primers were amplified, and this amplification served to estimate nucleated cell counts. TCRdb's table, derived via immunoSEQ multiplex PCR, lists solely in-frame clones and lacks some. The V and J calls and clone size were taken over from that table, and D and trimming were inferred from the DNA. This table has about 180,000 clones, 70% to 90% appearing once. This clone was seen a handful of times. Per the germline V gene, CDR1 is MNHEY and CDR2 is SVGAGI. The CDR3 contains 13 residues. With 8 bases clipped from V and 7 bases from J, the junction kept 7 bases outside the gene matches.

The sequence was collected from a man aged 50 to 60 with active or convalescent COVID-19. Specimen: peripheral blood. The V call is TRBV6-5, the J call TRBJ2-1; the match to TRBD1 covers 8 bases. The CDR3 DNA sequence: TGTGCCAGCCGAACAGGGGGTGGGAATGAGCAGTTCTTC. This translates into CASRTGGGNEQFF.